This T cell receptor beta chain was recorded in a study of blood T cell repertoires in COVID-19. The sample holds a few counts of this clone. Additional DNA sequences in this sample encode the identical CDR3. Libraries were prepared by immunoSEQ multiplex PCR; TCRdb keeps only in-frame clonotypes and omits some of them. The sample has around 180,000 clones, 88% seen once. The sample was peripheral blood. The clonotype comes from a man aged 55 to 70 with acute or convalescent COVID-19.

The CDR3 is CASSSGGNQPQHF. The CDR3, as DNA: TGTGCCAGCAGCTCGGGTGGGAATCAGCCCCAGCATTTT. V and J are TRBV7-3 and TRBJ1-5; no clear D. The V and J ends lost 4 bases and 4 bases respectively, with 8 bases between them. CDR3 size: 13 residues. The germline gives CDR1 SGHTA, CDR2 FQGTGA.